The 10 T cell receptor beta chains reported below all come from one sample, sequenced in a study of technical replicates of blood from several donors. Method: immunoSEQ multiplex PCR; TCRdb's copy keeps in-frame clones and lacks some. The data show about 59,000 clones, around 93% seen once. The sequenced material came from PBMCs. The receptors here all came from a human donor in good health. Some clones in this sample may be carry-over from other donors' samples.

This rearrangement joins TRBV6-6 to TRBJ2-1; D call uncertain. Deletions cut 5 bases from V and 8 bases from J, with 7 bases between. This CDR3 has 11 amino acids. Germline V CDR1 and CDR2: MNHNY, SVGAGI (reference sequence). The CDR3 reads CASSLLDEQFF. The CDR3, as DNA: TGTGCCAGCAGTCTATTGGATGAGCAGTTCTTC.

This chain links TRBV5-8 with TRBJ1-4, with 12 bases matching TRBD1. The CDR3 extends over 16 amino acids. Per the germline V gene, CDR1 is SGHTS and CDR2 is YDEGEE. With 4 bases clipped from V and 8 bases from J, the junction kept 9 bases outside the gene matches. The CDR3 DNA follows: TGTGCCAGCAGCATGGGACAGGGGGCTCAGAGGGAAAAACTGTTTTTT. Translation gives CASSMGQGAQREKLFF.

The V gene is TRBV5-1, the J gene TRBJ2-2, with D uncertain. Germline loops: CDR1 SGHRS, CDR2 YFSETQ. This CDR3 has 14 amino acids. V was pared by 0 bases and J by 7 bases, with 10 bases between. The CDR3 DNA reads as TGCGCCAGCAGCTTGGACAGAGATCGCGGGGAGCTGTTTTTT. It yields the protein CASSLDRDRGELFF.

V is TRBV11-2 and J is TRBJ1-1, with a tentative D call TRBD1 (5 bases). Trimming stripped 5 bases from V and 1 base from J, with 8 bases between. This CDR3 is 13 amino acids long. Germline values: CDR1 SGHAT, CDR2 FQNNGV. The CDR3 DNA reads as TGTGCCAGCAGCGTTCAGGGGAACACTGAAGCTTTCTTT. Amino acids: CASSVQGNTEAFF.

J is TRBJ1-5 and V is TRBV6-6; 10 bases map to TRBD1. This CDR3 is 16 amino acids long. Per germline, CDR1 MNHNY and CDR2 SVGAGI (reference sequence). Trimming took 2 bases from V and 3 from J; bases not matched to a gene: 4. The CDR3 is CASSYPGTGANQPQHF. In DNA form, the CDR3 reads TGTGCCAGCAGTTACCCGGGGACAGGGGCCAATCAGCCCCAGCATTTT.

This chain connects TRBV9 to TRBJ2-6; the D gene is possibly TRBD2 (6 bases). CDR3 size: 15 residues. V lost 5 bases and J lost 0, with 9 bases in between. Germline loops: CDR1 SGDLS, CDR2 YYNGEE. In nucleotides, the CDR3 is TGTGCCAGCAGGTACGGGGGCTCTGGGGCCAACGTCCTGACTTTC. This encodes CASRYGGSGANVLTF.

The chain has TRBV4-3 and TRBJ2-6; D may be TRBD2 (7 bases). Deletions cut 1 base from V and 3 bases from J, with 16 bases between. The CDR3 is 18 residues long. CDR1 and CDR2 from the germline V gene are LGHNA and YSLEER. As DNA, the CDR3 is TGCGCCAGCAGCCAAGGGGCGGGGGCGGTGGGTGGGGCCAACGTCCTGACTTTC. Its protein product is CASSQGAGAVGGANVLTF.

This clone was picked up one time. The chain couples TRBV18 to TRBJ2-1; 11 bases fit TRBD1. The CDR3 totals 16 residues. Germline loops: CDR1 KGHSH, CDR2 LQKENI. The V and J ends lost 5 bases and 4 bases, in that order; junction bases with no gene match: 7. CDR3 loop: CASSAGQGDTYNEQFF. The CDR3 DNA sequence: TGTGCCAGCTCAGCGGGACAGGGGGACACTTACAATGAGCAGTTCTTC.

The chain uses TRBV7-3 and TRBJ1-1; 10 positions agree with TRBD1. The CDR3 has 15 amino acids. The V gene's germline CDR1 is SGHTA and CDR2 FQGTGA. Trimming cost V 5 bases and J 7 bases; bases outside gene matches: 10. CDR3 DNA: TGTGCCAGCAGCCCTCGGACAGGGGGTGACAGTGAAGCTTTCTTT. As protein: CASSPRTGGDSEAFF.

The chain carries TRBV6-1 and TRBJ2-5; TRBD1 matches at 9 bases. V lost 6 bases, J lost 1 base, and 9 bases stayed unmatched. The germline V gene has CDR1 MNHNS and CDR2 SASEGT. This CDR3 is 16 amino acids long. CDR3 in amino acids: CASRETGGAFQETQYF. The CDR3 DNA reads TGTGCCAGCAGAGAAACAGGGGGCGCTTTCCAAGAGACCCAGTACTTC.